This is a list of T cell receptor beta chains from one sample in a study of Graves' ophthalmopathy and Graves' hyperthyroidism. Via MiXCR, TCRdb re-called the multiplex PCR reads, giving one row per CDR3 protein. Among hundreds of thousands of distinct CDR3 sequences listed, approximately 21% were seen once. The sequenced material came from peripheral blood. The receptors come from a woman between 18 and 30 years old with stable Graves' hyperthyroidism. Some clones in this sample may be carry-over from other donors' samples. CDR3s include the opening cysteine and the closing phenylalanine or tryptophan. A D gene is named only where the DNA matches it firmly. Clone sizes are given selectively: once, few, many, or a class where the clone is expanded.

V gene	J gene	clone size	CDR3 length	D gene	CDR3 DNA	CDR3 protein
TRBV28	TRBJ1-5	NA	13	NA	TGTGCCAGCAAGGTTCCTAGCAATCAGCCCCAGCATTTT	CASKVPSNQPQHF
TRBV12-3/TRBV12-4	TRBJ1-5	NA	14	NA	TGTGCCAGCAGTTTCGGAGGAGGTCCTCAGCCCCAGCATTTT	CASSFGGGPQPQHF
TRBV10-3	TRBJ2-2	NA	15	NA	TGTGCCATCAGGCCGGGCCCAGGTAACACCGGGGAGCTGTTTTTT	CAIRPGPGNTGELFF
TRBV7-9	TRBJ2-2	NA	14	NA	TGTGCCAGCAGCTTATTCGAGAACACCGGGGAGCTGTTTTTT	CASSLFENTGELFF
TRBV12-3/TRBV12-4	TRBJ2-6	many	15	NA	TGTGCCAGCAGTTTGGTAGAATCTGGGGCCAACGTCCTGACTTTC	CASSLVESGANVLTF
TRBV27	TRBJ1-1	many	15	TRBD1	TGTGCCAGCAGTCCCCTCGGGACAGGACACGCTGAAGCTTTCTTT	CASSPLGTGHAEAFF
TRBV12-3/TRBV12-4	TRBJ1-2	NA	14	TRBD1	TGTGCCAGCAGCCCTGGGGACAGGGCCCATGGCTACACCTTC	CASSPGDRAHGYTF
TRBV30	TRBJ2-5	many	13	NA	TGTGCCTGGAGTGTACCCCCCGAAGAGACCCAGTACTTC	CAWSVPPEETQYF
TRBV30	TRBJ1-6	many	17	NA	TGTGCCTGGAGCCGCGACAGGCCGAGCTCCTATAATTCACCCCTCCACTTT	CAWSRDRPSSYNSPLHF
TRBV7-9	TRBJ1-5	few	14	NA	TGTGCCAGCAGCTTAAGGGTTCCGCATCAGCCCCAGCATTTT	CASSLRVPHQPQHF
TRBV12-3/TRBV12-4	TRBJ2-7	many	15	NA	TGTGCCAGCAGTGATGGGTTACAGCCTCGCTACGAGCAGTACTTC	CASSDGLQPRYEQYF
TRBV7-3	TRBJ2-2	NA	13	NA	TGTGCCAGCAGCCCCCAGGTCACCGGGGAGCTGTTTTTT	CASSPQVTGELFF
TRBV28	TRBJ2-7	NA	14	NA	TGTGCCAGCAGTACGGGACGGGTGAGGCACGAGCAGTACTTC	CASSTGRVRHEQYF
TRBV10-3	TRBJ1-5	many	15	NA	TGTGCCATCAGTGATTCTCAGGCTATCAATCAGCCCCAGCATTTT	CAISDSQAINQPQHF
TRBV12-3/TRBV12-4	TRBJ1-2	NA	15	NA	TGTGCCAGCAGTTTACAGACAGCCTCAAACTATGGCTACACCTTC	CASSLQTASNYGYTF
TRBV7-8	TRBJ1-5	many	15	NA	TGTGCCAGCAGCTTAGGTCGACAGCCCAATCAGCCCCAGCATTTT	CASSLGRQPNQPQHF
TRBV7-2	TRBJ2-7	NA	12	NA	TGTGCCAGCAGCCCCATTGGTCACGAGCAGTACTTC	CASSPIGHEQYF
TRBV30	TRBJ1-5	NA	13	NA	TGTGCCGTCCGGGACAAAAGCAATCAGCCCCAGCATTTT	CAVRDKSNQPQHF
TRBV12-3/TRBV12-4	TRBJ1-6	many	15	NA	TGTGCCAGCAGTTTAGCTGGGAAATTACGTTCACCCCTCCACTTT	CASSLAGKLRSPLHF
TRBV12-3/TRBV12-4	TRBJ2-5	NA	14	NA	TGTGCCAGCAGTTTAGCCAGGGGCCTGGAGACCCAGTACTTC	CASSLARGLETQYF
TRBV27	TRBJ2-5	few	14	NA	TGTGCCAGCAGTTCTAACTCCAGGGCAGGGACCCAGTACTTC	CASSSNSRAGTQYF
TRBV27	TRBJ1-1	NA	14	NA	TGTGCCAGCATCGGGAGGGGTGGGAACACTGAAGCTTTCTTT	CASIGRGGNTEAFF
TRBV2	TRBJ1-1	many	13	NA	TGTGCCAGCCATAAAGAAACGAACACTGAAGCTTTCTTT	CASHKETNTEAFF
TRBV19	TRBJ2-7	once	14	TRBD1	TGTGCCAGTCGGGGGCCGGGACAGGGATCCGAGCAGTACTTC	CASRGPGQGSEQYF
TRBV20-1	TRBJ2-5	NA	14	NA	TGCAGTGCTAGAGATGGAGGGGGCTCAGAGACCCAGTACTTC	CSARDGGGSETQYF
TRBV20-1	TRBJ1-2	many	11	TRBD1	TGCAGTGCGACAGGGAACTATGGCTACACCTTC	CSATGNYGYTF
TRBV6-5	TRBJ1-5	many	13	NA	TGTGCCAGCAGTTATACCGGTAGTCAGCCCCAGCATTTT	CASSYTGSQPQHF
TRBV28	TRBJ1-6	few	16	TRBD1	TGTGCCAGCAGTCCCCCAGCCGGGACAGTTAATTCACCCCTCCACTTT	CASSPPAGTVNSPLHF
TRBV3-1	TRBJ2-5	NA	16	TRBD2	TGTGCCAGCAGCTCTCGACCACTAGCGCGACAAGAGACCCAGTACTTC	CASSSRPLARQETQYF
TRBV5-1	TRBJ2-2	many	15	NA	TGCGCCAGCAGCTTGCGGGCTAGCGAGGCCGGGGAGCTGTTTTTT	CASSLRASEAGELFF
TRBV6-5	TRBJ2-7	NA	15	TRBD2	TGTGCCAGCAGTTACTCGATAGCGGGGGTCTACGAGCAGTACTTC	CASSYSIAGVYEQYF
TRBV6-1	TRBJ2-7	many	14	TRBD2	TGTGCCAGCAGTGAAGCCGGACTAGACTACGAGCAGTACTTC	CASSEAGLDYEQYF
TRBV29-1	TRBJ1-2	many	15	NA	TGCAGCGTTAACGCCGGGGCAGGGAAGCACTATGGCTACACCTTC	CSVNAGAGKHYGYTF
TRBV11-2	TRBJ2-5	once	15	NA	TGTGCCAGTACTTTTTCAGGGAGTTACCAAGAGACCCAGTACTTC	CASTFSGSYQETQYF
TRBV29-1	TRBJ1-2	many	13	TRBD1	TGCAGCGTGTCGGACAGGCTCTCCTATGGCTACACCTTC	CSVSDRLSYGYTF
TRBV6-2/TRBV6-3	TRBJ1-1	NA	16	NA	TGTGCCAGCAGTCCGGGCCACAGGGAAGGTAGCACTGAAGCTTTCTTT	CASSPGHREGSTEAFF
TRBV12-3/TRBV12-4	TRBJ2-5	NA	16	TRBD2	TGTGCCAGCAGTTCCGGACTAGCGGGAGGTAAAGAGACCCAGTACTTC	CASSSGLAGGKETQYF
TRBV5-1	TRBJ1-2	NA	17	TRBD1	TGCGCCAGCAGCTTCGCCCAGGGGGAGATCACTAACTATGGCTACACCTTC	CASSFAQGEITNYGYTF
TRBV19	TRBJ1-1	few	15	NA	TGTGCCAGTACCCACCCGCCGCAGGGGAACACTGAAGCTTTCTTT	CASTHPPQGNTEAFF
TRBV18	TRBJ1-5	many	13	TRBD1	TGTGCCAGCTCACAACAGGGGGACCAGCCCCAGCATTTT	CASSQQGDQPQHF
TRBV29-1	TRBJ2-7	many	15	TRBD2	TGCAGCGTTGAAAAGGGTAGCGGGAGGAGAAACGAGCAGTACTTC	CSVEKGSGRRNEQYF